One sample yielded the 12 T cell receptor beta chains listed below, sequenced in a study of T cells in Graves' hyperthyroidism and ophthalmopathy. Using RNA transcripts as the source, TCR beta CDR3 regions were amplified. HTBI primers drove first-round RT-PCR of the TCR CDR3. Using its own MiXCR run on the multiplex PCR reads, TCRdb lists one record per CDR3 protein. This table holds about 580,000 distinct CDR3 sequences, roughly 46% found once. The specimen was peripheral blood or thyroid tissue (not recorded which). Receptor source: a young woman with Graves' hyperthyroidism.

This clonotype was counted ten times or more. DNA of the CDR3: TGTGCCAGCAGCCCAGACGGTAGCAATCAGCCCCAGCATTTT. This gives the protein CASSPDGSNQPQHF. This chain links TRBV5-8 with TRBJ1-5; D ambiguous. The CDR3 totals 14 residues. Per the germline V gene, CDR1 is SGHTS and CDR2 is YDEGEE. V lost 4 bases to trimming and J lost 0 bases, with 8 bases between them.

The genes are TRBV7-1 and TRBJ2-3, with D uncertain. TRBV7-1 is an ORF, and what it does is uncertain. Between the trimmed V and J ends, which lost 3 bases and 2 bases, there was a span of 21 bases. There are 18 residues in the CDR3. CDR3 sequence: CASSSSLELVGATDTQYF. CDR3 DNA: TGTGCCAGCAGCTCCTCGCTGGAGCTCGTGGGCGCCACAGATACGCAGTATTTT.

The genes are TRBV12-3 or TRBV12-4 and TRBJ2-2; D might be TRBD1 (5 bases). The length of the CDR3 is 11 residues. Trimming removed 6 bases from V and 9 bases from J, with 8 bases in between. CDR3 sequence (DNA): TGTGCCAGCAGGGACAACAGGGAGCTGTTTTTT. This sequence encodes CASRDNRELFF.

The chain joins TRBV15 to TRBJ2-1; 8 bases align to TRBD1. V trimming: 4 bases; J trimming: 4 bases; junction bases outside the gene matches: 12. The CDR3 spans 17 residues. Germline-derived CDR1 and CDR2 are LNHNV and YYDKDF (reference sequence). The DNA of the CDR3 is TGTGCCACCAGCAAATTACAGGGGGAAAGGGATTACAATGAGCAGTTCTTC. This codes for CATSKLQGERDYNEQFF.

The sample holds many counts of this clonotype. The chain joins TRBV4-1 to TRBJ2-5; D unclear. Trimming shortened V by 0 bases and J by 1 base, and 6 bases separated the two germline ends. This CDR3 is 14 amino acids long. CDR1 MGHRA and CDR2 YSYEKL come from the germline V gene. CDR3 amino acids: CASSQDPAQETQYF. The CDR3 DNA reads TGCGCCAGCAGCCAAGACCCCGCCCAAGAGACCCAGTACTTC.

This sequence joins TRBV24-1 and TRBJ2-7; TRBD2 aligns across 8 bases. The J segment lost 3 bases and the V segment lost 4 bases, leaving 10 bases of the junction unmatched. The CDR3 has 16 residues. In germline, CDR1 is KGHDR, CDR2 SFDVKD. CDR3 amino acids: CATSETGGSVDYEQYF. The CDR3 DNA is TGTGCCACCAGTGAAACGGGAGGGTCGGTGGACTACGAGCAGTACTTC.

The gene calls are TRBV24-1 and TRBJ2-2; the match to TRBD1 covers 8 bases. There are 16 residues in the CDR3. Per germline, CDR1 KGHDR and CDR2 SFDVKD. V shed 3 bases and J 6 bases; nucleotides not matched to a gene: 8. CDR3 in amino acids: CATSDRTGKKPGELFF. CDR3 nucleotides: TGTGCCACCAGTGATCGGACAGGGAAAAAGCCCGGGGAGCTGTTTTTT.

J is TRBJ1-6 and V is TRBV29-1; D is undetermined. Per the germline V gene, CDR1 is SQVTM and CDR2 is ANQGSEA. Deletions cut 7 bases from V and 1 base from J, with 11 bases between. The CDR3 runs to 14 residues. The CDR3, as DNA: TGCAGCGCCGAAGGACGGTCCTATAATTCACCCCTCCACTTT. Protein: CSAEGRSYNSPLHF.

The J gene is TRBJ1-2, the V gene TRBV12-3 or TRBV12-4; the match to TRBD1 covers 8 bases. CDR3 length: 13 residues. The V segment lost 3 bases and the J segment 8 bases; nucleotides outside the gene matches: 5. CDR3 protein: CASSFQGAWGYTF. For the CDR3, the DNA is TGTGCCAGCAGTTTTCAGGGGGCGTGGGGCTACACCTTC.

This clonotype was observed many times. CDR3 nucleotides: TGTGCCACCAGCCCCGGGACAGGAGTCCGGCAGCCCCAGCATTTT. Its protein is CATSPGTGVRQPQHF. V is TRBV15 and J is TRBJ1-5, with 8 bases fitting TRBD1. The CDR3 totals 15 residues. The germline V gene has CDR1 LNHNV and CDR2 YYDKDF (reference sequence). Losses at the gene ends were 5 bases for V and 7 bases for J; bases not matched to a gene: 10.

This clonotype was recorded many times. V usage is TRBV10-3 and J usage is TRBJ2-5, with D maybe TRBD1 (6 bases). The CDR3 contains 15 residues. V shed 3 bases and J shed 0 bases, with 11 bases lying between them. CDR1 and CDR2 (germline): ENHRY, SYGVKD. The DNA of the CDR3 is TGTGCCATCAGTGACCGGGACACAAACCAAGAGACCCAGTACTTC. Its translation: CAISDRDTNQETQYF.

The J gene is TRBJ2-7, the V gene TRBV9, with D hard to call. Germline CDR1 is SGDLS and CDR2 is YYNGEE. Trimming stripped 2 bases from V and 3 bases from J, with 12 bases between. The CDR3 spans 14 residues. CDR3 sequence: CASSVKTEHYEQYF. The DNA of the CDR3 is TGTGCCAGCAGCGTGAAGACCGAACACTACGAGCAGTACTTC.